A selection of T cell receptor beta chains follows, all from one sample in a study of a mutant IDH1 vaccine in newly diagnosed glioma. These receptors' targets are unknown. Sequencing used immunoSEQ multiplex PCR; TCRdb keeps in-frame clones, though not all of them. The repertoire holds approximately 82,000 clones, around 85% seen once, with over 0.6% in the top ten. The material sequenced was PBMCs, taken from a glioma patient whose treatment included an IDH1 peptide vaccine. Receptor source: a woman between 50 and 59 years old with glioma. Each CDR3 is given with its conserved first and last residue. The order of the fields is CDR3 protein, CDR3 DNA, V gene, J gene, D gene, clone size. The D gene is left open where the match is weak. Expanded clones are given a class, and other clones once, few, many or no size at all.

CASGSPAGELFF,TGTGCCAGCGGGAGTCCCGCCGGGGAGCTGTTTTTT,TRBV2,TRBJ2-2,NA,once
CASSPVAFF,TGTGCCAGCAGCCCAGTTGCTTTCTTT,TRBV11-2,TRBJ1-1,NA,NA
CASSYPDKSEQFF,TGTGCCAGCAGTTACCCGGACAAGAGTGAGCAGTTCTTC,TRBV6-5,TRBJ2-1,NA,NA
CASRTGAREAFF,TGCGCCAGCAGAACAGGGGCTCGTGAAGCTTTCTTT,TRBV10-2,TRBJ1-1,TRBD1,NA
CASSQDPYNEQFF,TGCGCCAGCAGCCAAGACCCTTACAATGAGCAGTTCTTC,TRBV4-1,TRBJ2-1,NA,NA
CSVVGQGKTEAFF,TGCAGCGTTGTCGGACAGGGAAAAACTGAAGCTTTCTTT,TRBV29-1,TRBJ1-1,TRBD1,NA
CASSSGPGQYF,TGTGCCAGCAGTAGCGGGCCAGGGCAGTACTTC,TRBV6-6,TRBJ2-7,NA,few
CASPRPGLAKSYEQYF,TGTGCCAGCCCCAGGCCAGGACTAGCGAAATCCTACGAGCAGTACTTC,TRBV11-3,TRBJ2-7,TRBD2,NA
CASSDGQGFNEKLFF,TGTGCCAGCAGTGATGGACAGGGGTTTAATGAAAAACTGTTTTTT,TRBV2,TRBJ1-4,TRBD1,NA
CASTGQGAGSSYNEQFF,TGTGCCAGCACCGGACAGGGGGCGGGCAGCTCCTACAATGAGCAGTTCTTC,TRBV28,TRBJ2-1,TRBD1,NA
CASRAPQGYSNQPQHF,TGTGCCAGCAGGGCCCCACAGGGATATAGCAATCAGCCCCAGCATTTT,TRBV2,TRBJ1-5,NA,NA
CASSPLAGSPEQYF,TGTGCCAGCAGTCCGCTAGCGGGATCCCCCGAGCAGTACTTC,TRBV28,TRBJ2-7,TRBD2,NA
CASSWGTSSDTQYF,TGTGCTAGCAGCTGGGGGACTAGTTCAGATACGCAGTATTTT,TRBV7-7,TRBJ2-3,TRBD2,NA
CASSLWSRANYGYTF,TGTGCCAGCAGTTTATGGTCCAGGGCCAACTATGGCTACACCTTC,TRBV27,TRBJ1-2,NA,NA
CASSSRAGVWSEQFF,TGTGCCAGCAGTTCCAGAGCGGGAGTATGGAGTGAGCAGTTCTTC,TRBV27,TRBJ2-1,TRBD2,NA
CASSWGQVSTDTQYF,TGTGCCAGCAGTTGGGGACAGGTCAGCACAGATACGCAGTATTTT,TRBV27,TRBJ2-3,TRBD1,once
CASSPPSGLANTGELFF,TGTGCCAGCTCACCACCGTCAGGACTAGCGAACACCGGGGAGCTGTTTTTT,TRBV18,TRBJ2-2,TRBD2,NA
CASVGESTNYGYTF,TGCGCCAGCGTTGGCGAGTCTACTAACTATGGCTACACCTTC,TRBV10-2,TRBJ1-2,NA,NA
CASSLDRASGNTIYF,TGTGCCAGCAGCTTAGATAGGGCGTCCGGAAACACCATATATTTT,TRBV11-1,TRBJ1-3,NA,NA
CASSYLTGTTNTEAFF,TGTGCCAGCAGTTACCTCACCGGGACAACAAACACTGAAGCTTTCTTT,TRBV6-5,TRBJ1-1,NA,NA
CASSLPWTNYGYTF,TGTGCCAGCAGCTTACCTTGGACCAACTATGGCTACACCTTC,TRBV7-2,TRBJ1-2,NA,NA
CASKPNTEAFF,TGTGCCAGCAAGCCGAACACTGAAGCTTTCTTT,TRBV28,TRBJ1-1,NA,once
CASSQTGGDYGYTF,TGTGCCAGCTCCCAGACAGGGGGTGACTATGGCTACACCTTC,TRBV18,TRBJ1-2,TRBD1,NA
CASSLAVSSRKGNEQFF,TGTGCCAGCAGCTTAGCGGTCAGTAGCAGGAAGGGCAATGAGCAGTTCTTC,TRBV11-2,TRBJ2-1,NA,once
CASCRSQETQYF,TGTGCCAGCTGTAGGAGTCAAGAGACCCAGTACTTC,TRBV28,TRBJ2-5,NA,NA
CASSRDRDEKLFF,TGTGCCAGCAGCCGGGACAGGGATGAAAAACTGTTTTTT,TRBV11-2,TRBJ1-4,TRBD1,NA
CASSPTTGTDTQYF,TGTGCCAGCAGCCCAACGACAGGCACAGATACGCAGTATTTT,TRBV7-3,TRBJ2-3,NA,NA
CAWTKQETQYF,TGTGCCTGGACGAAACAAGAGACCCAGTACTTC,TRBV30,TRBJ2-5,NA,NA
CSAGPGAYEQYF,TGCAGCGCCGGACCGGGGGCCTACGAGCAGTACTTC,TRBV29-1,TRBJ2-7,NA,NA
CASSKQGAANEKLFF,TGTGCCAGCAGTAAACAGGGGGCCGCTAATGAAAAACTGTTTTTT,TRBV2,TRBJ1-4,TRBD1,NA
CASSAGQTSGANVLTF,TGTGCCAGCAGCGCGGGGCAGACCTCTGGGGCCAACGTCCTGACTTTC,TRBV9,TRBJ2-6,NA,NA
CASSPTGAGSGNTIYF,TGTGCCAGCTCACCCACAGGGGCGGGCTCTGGAAACACCATATATTTT,TRBV18,TRBJ1-3,TRBD1,NA
CASTPTGERNSPLHF,TGTGCCAGCACCCCGACAGGGGAGAGGAATTCACCCCTCCACTTT,TRBV2,TRBJ1-6,TRBD1,NA
CASSPRLGEKLFF,TGTGCCAGCAGTCCCCGTTTGGGTGAAAAACTGTTTTTT,TRBV7-9,TRBJ1-4,NA,NA
CASGLRETAVTQYF,TGTGCTAGTGGCCTACGCGAGACCGCTGTTACGCAGTATTTT,TRBV12-5,TRBJ2-3,NA,NA
CASSLELAGYTDTQYF,TGTGCCAGCAGCTTGGAACTAGCGGGCTACACAGATACGCAGTATTTT,TRBV5-4,TRBJ2-3,TRBD2,NA